Below are 32 T cell receptor beta chains sequenced from a single sample in a study of blood T cell repertoires in COVID-19. Data came from immunoSEQ multiplex PCR; TCRdb stores just in-frame clones and leaves some out. The table lists roughly 340,000 clones, roughly 90% of them singletons, with around 3% in the top ten. Material for sequencing was peripheral blood. Receptor source: a woman aged 30 to 39 with COVID-19, enrolled during active disease.

The chain couples TRBV19 to TRBJ2-1, with 10 bases lining up with TRBD2. CDR1 and CDR2 from the germline V gene are LNHDA and SQIVND (reference sequence). This CDR3 has 13 residues. With 8 bases clipped from V and 8 bases from J, the junction kept 6 bases outside the gene matches. The CDR3, as DNA: TGTGCCAGTTCCCTAGCGGGAGTATATGAGCAGTTCTTC. Its translation: CASSLAGVYEQFF.

J is TRBJ2-3 and V is TRBV4-1; TRBD2 matches at 10 bases. The germline V gene encodes CDR1 MGHRA and CDR2 YSYEKL. V shed 1 base, J shed 1 base, and the junction held 8 bases outside the gene matches. The CDR3 is 18 amino acids. As DNA, the CDR3 is TGCGCCAGCAGCCAAGCGATAGCGGGGGGCCCTCGCACAGATACGCAGTATTTT. Translation: CASSQAIAGGPRTDTQYF.

The chain carries TRBV5-8 and TRBJ1-2, with 9 bases identical to TRBD1. Per the germline V gene, CDR1 is SGHTS and CDR2 is YDEGEE. This CDR3 spans 14 amino acids. V shed 0 bases, J shed 6 bases, and the junction held 3 bases outside the gene matches. The CDR3 loop reads CASSLDRGRNGYTF. As DNA, the CDR3 is TGTGCCAGCAGCTTGGACAGGGGGCGAAATGGCTACACCTTC.

This sequence joins TRBV7-2 and TRBJ2-5; 7 nucleotides line up with TRBD1. The junction had 6 bases not matched to a gene; V was cut back by 1 base and J by 4 bases. The germline CDR1 and CDR2 sequences are SGHTA and FQGNSA. The CDR3 loop spans 15 amino acids. The CDR3 here is CASSLDRGRGETQYF. CDR3 coding DNA: TGTGCCAGCAGCTTAGACAGGGGAAGGGGAGAGACCCAGTACTTC.

The chain carries TRBV11-1 and TRBJ1-2, with 12 bases lining up with TRBD1. Germline assignment: CDR1 SGHAT and CDR2 FQDESV (reference sequence). CDR3 length: 15 amino acids. Trimming took 5 bases from V and 8 from J; bases not matched to a gene: 9. The CDR3 nucleotides are TGTGCCAGCAGCCTTGGGACAGGGGGCGCCTGGGGCTACACCTTC. This codes for CASSLGTGGAWGYTF.

This chain links TRBV14 with TRBJ1-1; a weak D match, TRBD1 (6 bases). V was pared by 4 bases and J by 8 bases, with 14 bases between. Germline CDR1 SGHDN, CDR2 FVKESK. The CDR3 covers 13 residues. CDR3 loop: CASSLGQLGEAFF. The CDR3 DNA reads TGTGCCAGCAGCCTTGGACAGTTGGGGGAAGCTTTCTTT.

V and J are TRBV7-2 and TRBJ2-5, with TRBD2 matching 8 bases. The CDR3 loop spans 15 amino acids. The germline V gene has CDR1 SGHTA and CDR2 FQGNSA. V lost 5 bases, J lost 4 bases, and 9 bases stayed unmatched. The DNA of the CDR3 is TGTGCCAGCAGCCCACAGGCGGGGGGCGGAGAGACCCAGTACTTC. Amino acid sequence: CASSPQAGGGETQYF.

The chain combines TRBV11-3 with TRBJ1-2; 10 positions agree with TRBD1. After removal of 0 bases from V and 6 bases from J, the junction contained 4 bases not matched to a gene. The germline CDR1 and CDR2 sequences are SGHNT and YENEEA. This CDR3 is 15 amino acids long. CDR3: CASSLETDRGHGYTF. The CDR3 DNA sequence: TGTGCCAGCAGCTTAGAGACCGACAGGGGGCATGGCTACACCTTC.

The rearrangement links TRBV5-1 to TRBJ1-1, with TRBD1 identical over 11 bases. The V gene end was trimmed by 4 bases and the J gene end by 5 bases; junction bases not matched to a gene: 4. Germline loops: CDR1 SGHRS, CDR2 YFSETQ. CDR3 length: 14 amino acids. The CDR3 DNA is TGCGCCAGCAGCGCCCGGGACAGGGGGACTGAAGCTTTCTTT. Amino acid sequence: CASSARDRGTEAFF.

The chain is built from TRBV5-6 and TRBJ2-5, with TRBD2 identical over 14 bases. The CDR3 spans 19 residues. Losses at the gene ends were 3 bases for V and 4 bases for J; bases not matched to a gene: 14. Germline V gene data show CDR1 as SGHDT and CDR2 as YYEEEE. The CDR3 sequence: CASSWTGTSGSGSIETQYF. The CDR3 coding sequence is TGTGCCAGCAGCTGGACCGGGACTAGCGGGAGCGGGTCCATAGAGACCCAGTACTTC.

The chain employs TRBV6-2 or TRBV6-3 and TRBJ2-5; D perhaps matches TRBD1 (5 bases). Trimming took 4 bases from V and 5 from J, leaving 11 bases between them. The CDR3 spans 13 residues. Per germline, CDR1 MNHEY and CDR2 SVGEGT. As DNA, the CDR3 is TGTGCCAGCAGTTCACAGGCAGAGGAGACCCAGTACTTC. Translated: CASSSQAEETQYF.

This chain connects TRBV6-4 to TRBJ2-6; 7 bases match TRBD1. This CDR3 has 19 residues. V shed 11 bases and J 0 bases; nucleotides not matched to a gene: 19. The germline gives CDR1 MRHNA, CDR2 SNTAGT. The CDR3 DNA sequence: TGTGCCCTATCAACGGGACAGTCACCTTTCTACTCTGGGGCCAACGTCCTGACTTTC. This encodes CALSTGQSPFYSGANVLTF.

The chain recombines TRBV7-2 with TRBJ1-1; possible D gene TRBD1, 5 bases. This CDR3 spans 14 amino acids. The germline CDR1 and CDR2 sequences are SGHTA and FQGNSA. Between the trimmed V and J ends, which lost 1 base and 7 bases, there was a span of 13 bases. In DNA form, the CDR3 reads TGTGCCAGCAGCTTAGTGCGGGGGGAGAGTGAAGCTTTCTTT. As protein: CASSLVRGESEAFF.

This clone has a single count. This chain joins TRBV24-1 and TRBJ2-1; D perhaps matches TRBD2 (6 bases). The CDR3 has 18 residues. Trimming cost V 2 bases and J 0 bases, with 16 bases left between them. Germline-derived CDR1 and CDR2 are KGHDR and SFDVKD. Here the CDR3 DNA reads TGTGCCACCAGTGATTATTCGACGGGAGTCCACTCCTACAATGAGCAGTTCTTC. The encoded protein is CATSDYSTGVHSYNEQFF.

This chain links TRBV7-2 with TRBJ1-2; tentative D call: TRBD1 (5 bases). CDR3 length: 14 residues. V dropped 0 bases and J dropped 8 bases, with 13 bases sitting between them. Germline V CDR1 and CDR2: SGHTA, FQGNSA. The CDR3 here is CASSLAGVNNGYTF. CDR3 nucleotide sequence: TGTGCCAGCAGCTTAGCAGGGGTAAATAACGGCTACACCTTC.

This rearrangement joins TRBV24-1 to TRBJ2-7; 9 bases line up with TRBD1. Germline V lookup: CDR1 KGHDR, CDR2 SFDVKD. V shed 7 bases, J shed 3 bases, and the junction held 6 bases outside the gene matches. CDR3 length: 14 residues. The CDR3 DNA reads TGTGCCACCAGCCCGGGACAGGGTTACTACGAGCAGTACTTC. It is translated as CATSPGQGYYEQYF.

This clone occurred many times. The V and J genes are TRBV6-1 and TRBJ1-5, with 7 bases aligning to TRBD1. J lost 7 bases, V lost 1 base, and 7 bases had no gene match. Germline CDR1 MNHNS, CDR2 SASEGT. This CDR3 spans 15 amino acids. CDR3 amino acids: CASSEGDSAPQPQHF. The CDR3 nucleotides read TGTGCCAGCAGTGAAGGGGACAGTGCCCCACAGCCCCAGCATTTT.

This sequence joins TRBV3-1 (or the pseudogene TRBV3-2) and TRBJ1-6, with D possibly matching TRBD1 (6 bases). V was trimmed by 3 bases and J by 9 bases, leaving 15 bases between them. The CDR3 is 15 residues long. CDR1 is LGHDT, CDR2 YNNKEL, per germline (reference sequence). CDR3 loop: CASSQGTGKGSPLHF. The CDR3 DNA sequence: TGTGCCAGCAGCCAGGGAACAGGGAAAGGTTCACCCCTCCACTTT.

The chain joins TRBV5-4 to TRBJ2-5; TRBD2 aligns across 7 bases. Germline assignment: CDR1 SGHNT and CDR2 YYREEE (reference sequence). V lost 2 bases, J lost 2 bases, and 3 bases stayed unmatched. The CDR3 loop spans 14 amino acids. The CDR3 loop is CASSLMRGQETQYF. CDR3 DNA: TGTGCCAGCAGCTTAATGCGGGGGCAAGAGACCCAGTACTTC.

This chain joins TRBV2 and TRBJ2-5; D may be TRBD1 (5 bases). The V gene lost 6 bases and the J gene lost 1 base, with 12 bases spanning the gap. The CDR3 totals 14 residues. Germline-derived CDR1 and CDR2 are SNHLY and FYNNEI. The CDR3 nucleotides read TGTGCCAGCAGCCCGAGCAGGGTCCAAGAGACCCAGTACTTC. Amino acids: CASSPSRVQETQYF.

The genes are TRBV11-2 and TRBJ2-7; weak D call: TRBD2 (5 bases). Germline CDR1 SGHAT, CDR2 FQNNGV. There are 14 residues in the CDR3. V was trimmed by 3 bases and J by 3 bases, leaving 12 bases between them. The CDR3 here is CASSFGDGDYEQYF. In DNA form, the CDR3 reads TGTGCCAGCAGCTTCGGTGACGGGGACTACGAGCAGTACTTC. The full variable domain, rest sourced from reference TRBV11-2 and TRBJ2-7, is EAGVAQSPRYKIIEKRQSVAFWCNPISGHATLYWYQQILGQGPKLLIQFQNNGVVDDSQLPKDRFSAERLKGVDSTLKIQPAKLEDSAVYLCASSFGDGDYEQYFGPGTRLTVT.

The chain combines TRBV2 with TRBJ2-3; TRBD1 aligns across 8 bases. The germline gives CDR1 SNHLY, CDR2 FYNNEI. The CDR3 consists of 13 residues. The ends lost 8 bases at V and 2 bases at J; junction bases unmatched: 3. CDR3 protein: CASRQGTTDTQYF. The CDR3 region has the DNA TGTGCCAGCCGACAGGGGACCACAGATACGCAGTATTTT.

The chain couples TRBV2 to TRBJ2-3; 9 positions match TRBD2. There are 15 residues in the CDR3. V shed 6 bases, J shed 2 bases, and the junction held 6 bases outside the gene matches. CDR1 and CDR2 from the germline V gene are SNHLY and FYNNEI. DNA for the CDR3: TGTGCCAGCAGCGTACCGGGACTAGCCACAGATACGCAGTATTTT. This gives the protein CASSVPGLATDTQYF.

J is TRBJ2-5 and V is TRBV2; possibly TRBD2 for D (6 bases). CDR3 length: 13 amino acids. Germline V gene sequence: CDR1 SNHLY, CDR2 FYNNEI. Trimming left V 8 bases short and J 2 bases short, with 12 bases between. CDR3 bases: TGTGCCAGCTCCTCGCGGGGACAAGAGACCCAGTACTTC. As protein: CASSSRGQETQYF. Drawing the rest from reference TRBV2 and TRBJ2-5, the complete variable domain is EPEVTQTPSHQVTQMGQEVILRCVPISNHLYFYWYRQILGQKVEFLVSFYNNEISEKSEIFDDQFSVERPDGSNFTLKIRSTKLEDSAMYFCASSSRGQETQYFGPGTRLLVL.

The V gene is TRBV28, the J gene TRBJ1-4, with 9 bases identical to TRBD1. Germline V gene sequence: CDR1 MDHEN, CDR2 SYDVKM. Trimming at V came to 6 bases and at J to 8 bases, leaving 10 bases not matched to a gene. This CDR3 is 15 amino acids long. The DNA of the CDR3 is TGTGCCAGCAGCTCCCCGACAGGGGGAAAGGAAAAACTGTTTTTT. Amino acids: CASSSPTGGKEKLFF.

This chain joins TRBV5-1 and TRBJ1-6; TRBD1 agrees at 8 bases. This CDR3 spans 14 amino acids. After removal of 4 bases from V and 6 bases from J, the junction contained 3 bases not matched to a gene. CDR1 is SGHRS and CDR2 is YFSETQ in the germline V gene. The CDR3 coding sequence is TGCGCCAGCAGCATTGGACAGGGTAATTCACCCCTCCACTTT. Translated: CASSIGQGNSPLHF.

The rearrangement links TRBV5-4 to TRBJ2-1, with TRBD2 identical over 10 bases. After removal of 2 bases from V and 10 bases from J, the junction contained 12 bases not matched to a gene. Per the germline V gene, CDR1 is SGHNT and CDR2 is YYREEE (reference sequence). The CDR3 covers 16 residues. CDR3 nucleotide sequence: TGTGCCAGCAGCTTACAGGGACGGCTAGCGGGAGAGGAGCAGTTCTTC. As protein: CASSLQGRLAGEEQFF.

The V gene is TRBV9, the J gene TRBJ1-2; D gene ambiguous. This CDR3 has 14 residues. With 0 bases removed from V and 4 bases from J, the gap between germline ends came to 10 bases. In germline, CDR1 is SGDLS, CDR2 YYNGEE. Written as DNA, the CDR3 is TGTGCCAGCAGCGTAGAACGGGAGTTCTATGGCTACACCTTC. This encodes CASSVEREFYGYTF.

The genes are TRBV19 and TRBJ1-3; D is possibly TRBD1 (6 bases). V was shortened by 5 bases and J by 0 bases, with 11 bases between the two germline ends. The CDR3 totals 15 residues. Germline V gives CDR1 LNHDA, CDR2 SQIVND (reference sequence). This CDR3 reads CASSARDTSGNTIYF. The CDR3 DNA sequence: TGTGCCAGTAGTGCAAGGGACACCTCTGGAAACACCATATATTTT.

V is TRBV4-3 and J is TRBJ1-1; possibly TRBD1 for D (6 bases). This CDR3 has 17 amino acids. Per the germline V gene, CDR1 is LGHNA and CDR2 is YSLEER. V lost 3 bases and J 4 bases, leaving 21 bases between the germline ends. The CDR3 spells CASSHSGTISPTTEAFF. CDR3 nucleotides: TGCGCCAGCAGCCATTCCGGGACAATCAGCCCCACCACTGAAGCTTTCTTT.

This clone was counted between two and nine times. This rearrangement joins TRBV4-1 to TRBJ1-2; 9 bases line up with TRBD1. This CDR3 contains 16 residues. Germline-derived CDR1 and CDR2 are MGHRA and YSYEKL. V dropped 4 bases and J dropped 7; count of bases not matched to a gene: 13. The CDR3 DNA is TGCGCCAGCAGCCCACCAGCCGGGACAGGGCCTCCTGGCTACACCTTC. Protein: CASSPPAGTGPPGYTF.

The chain couples TRBV18 to TRBJ1-2; no reliable D call. V was clipped by 3 bases and J by 4 bases, with 9 bases between them. This CDR3 has 13 amino acids. Germline CDR1 reads KGHSH; CDR2 reads LQKENI. The CDR3 coding sequence is TGTGCCAGCTCACCCCGGGAGAGCTATGGCTACACCTTC. This translates into CASSPRESYGYTF. The whole variable domain, remainder taken from reference TRBV18 and TRBJ1-2, is NAGVMQNPRHLVRRRGQEARLRCSPMKGHSHVYWYRQLPEEGLKFMVYLQKENIIDESGMPKERFSAEFPKEGPSILRIQQVVRGDSAAYFCASSPRESYGYTFGSGTRLTVV.